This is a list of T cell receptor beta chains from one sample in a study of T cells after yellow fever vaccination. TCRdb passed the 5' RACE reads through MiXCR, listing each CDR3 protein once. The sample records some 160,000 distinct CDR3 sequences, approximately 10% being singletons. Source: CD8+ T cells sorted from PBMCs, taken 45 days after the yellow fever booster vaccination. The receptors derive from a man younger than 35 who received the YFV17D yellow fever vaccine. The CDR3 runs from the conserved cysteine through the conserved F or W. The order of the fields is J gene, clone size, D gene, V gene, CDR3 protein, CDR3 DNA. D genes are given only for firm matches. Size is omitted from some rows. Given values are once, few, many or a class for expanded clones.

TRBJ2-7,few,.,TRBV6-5,CASSHRIPAPDSSYEQYF,TGTGCCAGCAGTCACCGAATACCCGCCCCGGACAGCTCCTACGAGCAGTACTTC
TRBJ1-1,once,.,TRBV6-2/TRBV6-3,CASSYREMNTEAFF,TGTGCCAGCAGTTACAGGGAAATGAACACTGAAGCTTTCTTT
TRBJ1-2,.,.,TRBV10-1,CATEGRANYGYTF,TGCGCAACCGAGGGGAGAGCTAACTATGGCTACACCTTC
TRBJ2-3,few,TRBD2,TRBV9,CASSVFSGGADTQYF,TGTGCCAGCAGCGTATTTAGCGGGGGGGCAGATACGCAGTATTTT
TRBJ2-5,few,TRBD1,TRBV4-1,CASSQIMGQGRETQYF,TGCGCCAGCAGCCAAATCATGGGACAGGGGCGGGAGACCCAGTACTTC
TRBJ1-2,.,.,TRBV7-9,CASSSNDRSGGYTF,TGTGCCAGCAGCTCGAACGACAGGTCGGGTGGCTACACCTTC
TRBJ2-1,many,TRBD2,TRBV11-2,CASSSYYSGGPNEQFF,TGTGCCAGCAGCTCCTACTATAGCGGGGGTCCCAATGAGCAGTTCTTC
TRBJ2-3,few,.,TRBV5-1,CASSLFTPDTDTQYF,TGCGCCAGCAGCTTGTTCACACCCGACACAGATACGCAGTATTTT
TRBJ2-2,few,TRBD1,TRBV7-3,CASSWTGPTGELFF,TGTGCCAGCAGCTGGACAGGGCCCACCGGGGAGCTGTTTTTT
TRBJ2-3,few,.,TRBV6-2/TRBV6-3,CASSLLSARDTQYF,TGTGCCAGCAGTCTCCTTTCCGCCCGAGATACGCAGTATTTT
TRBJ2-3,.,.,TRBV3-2,CASSPEAGKSDTQYF,TGTGCCAGCTCTCCAGAGGCGGGGAAATCAGATACGCAGTATTTT
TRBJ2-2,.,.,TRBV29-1,CSVATTNTGELFF,TGCAGCGTTGCCACGACGAACACCGGGGAGCTGTTTTTT
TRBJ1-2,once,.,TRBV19,CASKWGAYGYTF,TGTGCCAGTAAATGGGGCGCCTATGGCTACACCTTC
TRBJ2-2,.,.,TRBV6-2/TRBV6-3,CASSYMGVSTGELFF,TGTGCCAGCAGTTACATGGGGGTTTCCACCGGGGAGCTGTTTTTT
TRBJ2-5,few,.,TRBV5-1,CASSSVQGRLGETQYF,TGCGCCAGCAGCTCCGTACAGGGGAGGTTAGGAGAGACCCAGTACTTC
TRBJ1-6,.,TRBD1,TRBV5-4,CASSFGDRGFSPLHF,TGTGCCAGCAGCTTTGGTGACAGGGGGTTTTCACCCCTCCACTTT
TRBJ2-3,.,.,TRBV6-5,CASKETDWERGQYF,TGTGCCAGCAAAGAGACAGACTGGGAACGCGGGCAGTATTTT
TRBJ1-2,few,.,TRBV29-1,CSAKTGDYGYTF,TGCAGCGCAAAGACGGGAGACTATGGCTACACCTTC
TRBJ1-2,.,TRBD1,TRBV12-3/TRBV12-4,CASSFGQAYGYTF,TGTGCCAGCAGTTTCGGACAGGCATATGGCTACACCTTC
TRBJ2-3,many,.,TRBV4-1,CASSPRGEDTQYF,TGCGCCAGCAGCCCTCGGGGTGAGGATACGCAGTATTTT
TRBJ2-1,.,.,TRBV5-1,CASSLVSRHPSNEQFF,TGCGCCAGCAGCTTGGTTTCGAGACATCCATCCAATGAGCAGTTCTTC
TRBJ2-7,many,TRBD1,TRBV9,CASSVAGQGYEQYF,TGTGCCAGCAGCGTAGCAGGACAGGGCTACGAGCAGTACTTC
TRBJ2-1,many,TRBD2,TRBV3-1,CASSQVGLARSYNEQFF,TGTGCCAGCAGCCAAGTAGGACTAGCCCGATCCTACAATGAGCAGTTCTTC
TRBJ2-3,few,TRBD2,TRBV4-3,CASSQEGSGGATDTQYF,TGCGCCAGCAGCCAAGAGGGTAGCGGGGGGGCCACAGATACGCAGTATTTT
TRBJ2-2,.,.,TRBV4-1,CASSQVPLGGGELFF,TGCGCCAGCAGCCAAGTACCCCTCGGTGGCGGGGAGCTGTTTTTT
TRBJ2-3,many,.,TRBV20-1,CSARDNGGAGTQYF,TGCAGTGCTAGAGATAATGGGGGAGCGGGTACGCAGTATTTT
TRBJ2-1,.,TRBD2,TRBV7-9,CASSLRGLAGYNEQFF,TGTGCCAGCAGCTTAAGGGGTCTAGCGGGGTACAATGAGCAGTTCTTC
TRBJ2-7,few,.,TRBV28,CASSAVGQGYEQYF,TGTGCCAGCAGTGCCGTAGGCCAGGGCTACGAGCAGTACTTC
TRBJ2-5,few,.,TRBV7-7,CASSPNSRETQYF,TGTGCTAGCAGCCCTAACTCAAGGGAGACCCAGTACTTC
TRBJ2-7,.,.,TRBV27,CASSPRGHGLYEQYF,TGTGCCAGCAGTCCCCGGGGCCACGGCCTCTACGAGCAGTACTTC
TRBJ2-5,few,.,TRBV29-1,CSGGTEETQYF,TGCAGCGGTGGGACTGAAGAGACCCAGTACTTC
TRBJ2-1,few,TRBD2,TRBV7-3,CASSHLAGGLNEQFF,TGTGCCAGCAGCCACCTAGCGGGGGGGCTCAATGAGCAGTTCTTC
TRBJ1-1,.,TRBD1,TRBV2,CASSGVGQGNTEAFF,TGTGCCAGCAGTGGGGTCGGACAGGGGAACACTGAAGCTTTCTTT
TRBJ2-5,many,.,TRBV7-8,CASSTERGGRETQYF,TGTGCCAGCAGCACCGAAAGAGGGGGGAGAGAGACCCAGTACTTC
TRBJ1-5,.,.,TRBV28,CASSGQSFNQPQHF,TGTGCCAGCAGCGGACAGAGTTTCAATCAGCCCCAGCATTTT
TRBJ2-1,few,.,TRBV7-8,CASSLFNRGQLSSYNEQFF,TGTGCCAGCAGCTTATTTAACCGTGGACAGCTGAGCTCCTACAATGAGCAGTTCTTC
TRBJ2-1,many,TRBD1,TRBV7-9,CASSVGQGYNEQFF,TGTGCCAGCAGCGTAGGACAGGGATACAATGAGCAGTTCTTC
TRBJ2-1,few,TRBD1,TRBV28,CAIEGALDNEQFF,TGTGCCATCGAGGGGGCTTTGGACAATGAGCAGTTCTTC
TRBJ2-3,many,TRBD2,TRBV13,CASSFGTSSTDTQYF,TGTGCCAGCAGCTTTGGGACTAGCAGCACAGATACGCAGTATTTT
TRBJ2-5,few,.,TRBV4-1,CASSQGTRTALGETQYF,TGCGCCAGCAGCCAAGGAACCCGGACAGCTTTGGGGGAGACCCAGTACTTC
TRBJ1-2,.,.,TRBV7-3,CASSLDSSGYGYTF,TGTGCCAGCAGCTTAGACAGTTCGGGCTATGGCTACACCTTC